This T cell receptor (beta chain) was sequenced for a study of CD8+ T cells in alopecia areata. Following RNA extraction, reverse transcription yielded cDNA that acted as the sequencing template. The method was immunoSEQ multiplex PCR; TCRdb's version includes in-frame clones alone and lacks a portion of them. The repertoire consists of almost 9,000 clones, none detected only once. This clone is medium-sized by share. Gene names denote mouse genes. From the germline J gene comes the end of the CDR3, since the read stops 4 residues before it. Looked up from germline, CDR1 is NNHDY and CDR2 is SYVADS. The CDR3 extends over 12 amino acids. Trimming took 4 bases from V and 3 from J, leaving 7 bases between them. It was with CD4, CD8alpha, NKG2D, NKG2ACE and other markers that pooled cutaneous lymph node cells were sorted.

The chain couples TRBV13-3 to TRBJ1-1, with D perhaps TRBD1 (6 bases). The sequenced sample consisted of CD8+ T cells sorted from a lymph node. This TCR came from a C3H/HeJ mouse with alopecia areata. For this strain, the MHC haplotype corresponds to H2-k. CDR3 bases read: TGTGCCAGCAGTTACAGGGACACA. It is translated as CASSYRDT. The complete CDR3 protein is CASSYRDTEVFF.